The sample holds a few counts of the clone carrying this T cell receptor (beta chain). The antigen remains unidentified. Germline V lookup: CDR1 SGHNT, CDR2 YENEEA. V was pared by 5 bases and J by 6 bases, with 7 bases of the junction left unmatched. The CDR3 runs to 14 residues. The sample comes from a study of T-cell reconstitution after alpha-beta-depleted transplantation in children. Study-wide points: TCRbeta diversity was high at day 60 in some patients (a result of surviving recipient T cells and thymic progenitors). It was reported that alpha-beta T cells came from several hundred expanded graft clones (about two months after transplant). Most T-cell counts and diversity one year after the transplant came from T cells that were newly produced.

Using unique molecular identifiers, the investigators prepared the TCRbeta library. TCRdb reprocessed the PCR reads with MiXCR, giving one entry per CDR3 protein. The sample has hundreds of thousands of distinct CDR3 sequences; around 16% are singletons. This receptor was obtained from a boy younger than two who had a stem cell transplant for Wiskott-Aldrich syndrome, so the T cells may come from the graft donor. This specimen consisted of PBMCs, mostly from graft donor cells, obtained 360 days after TCRalphabeta/CD19-depleted stem cell transplant. The chain links TRBV11-3 to TRBJ2-3; TRBD1 agrees at 8 bases. The CDR3 here is CASSRQGAEDTQYF. DNA of the CDR3: TGTGCCAGCAGCCGGCAGGGGGCTGAGGATACGCAGTATTTT.